This T cell receptor beta chain was observed in a study of OX40 agonist ivuxolimab in advanced cancers. The CDR3 runs to 15 residues. Germline V lookup: CDR1 MNHEY, CDR2 SVGAGI. Trimming removed 0 bases at V and 8 bases at J, with 16 bases between. Measured with immunoSEQ multiplex PCR; TCRdb has only the in-frame clones, and not every one. The sample records some 2,900 clones, about 72% being singletons. The sequence was collected from an adult with an advanced solid tumor such as melanoma, head and neck, liver or kidney cancer. The material sequenced was CD4+ or CD8+ T cells sorted from blood, taken in a trial of the OX40 agonist ivuxolimab. This chain connects TRBV6-5 to TRBJ1-2; the D is unclear. Here the CDR3 DNA reads TGTGCCAGCAGTTACTCGAAGTTGGAGGCAAGGGGCTACACCTTC. Amino acid sequence: CASSYSKLEARGYTF.